Following are 30 T cell receptor beta chains from one sample sequenced in a study of T cells in localized non-small cell lung cancer (dated by TCRdb to about 2020). The receptor library was made with the immunoSEQ multiplex PCR assay. TCRdb limited this immuneACCESS table to in-frame rearrangements with V and J called. A share of clones is missing; checked studies link under half to unresolved V genes, and the rest is unexplained. Across this sample there are around 30,000 clones, with 75% to 95% seen only once. The ten largest clones add up to approximately 30% of the sample. The material sequenced was peripheral blood, taken before any cancer treatment. The receptor set was obtained from a female donor at least 60 years old with stage I lung adenocarcinoma.

This chain joins TRBV18 and TRBJ2-1; D is perhaps TRBD1 or TRBD2 (5 bases each). Germline V CDR1 and CDR2: KGHSH, LQKENI. V lost 1 base, J lost 5 bases, and 15 bases lay in between. The CDR3 consists of 16 residues. CDR3 sequence reads: CASSPREVGANNEQFF. The CDR3 coding sequence is TGTGCCAGCTCACCACGAGAGGTCGGGGCAAACAATGAGCAGTTCTTC. The variable domain in full, with the rest retrieved from reference TRBV18 and TRBJ2-1, is NAGVMQNPRHLVRRRGQEARLRCSPMKGHSHVYWYRQLPEEGLKFMVYLQKENIIDESGMPKERFSAEFPKEGPSILRIQQVVRGDSAAYFCASSPREVGANNEQFFGPGTRLTVL.

The V and J genes are TRBV7-7 and TRBJ1-1, with D maybe TRBD1 (5 bases). V lost 9 bases and J 5 bases, leaving 13 bases between the germline ends. CDR1 SSHAT and CDR2 FNYEAQ come from the germline V gene (reference sequence). The CDR3 consists of 12 residues. In DNA, the CDR3 is TGTGCCAGAGTGGGGGAGAGTACTGAAGCTTTCTTT. It specifies CARVGESTEAFF.

A few counts support this clone. This chain joins TRBV7-9 and TRBJ1-1, with D maybe TRBD1 (5 bases). CDR1 and CDR2 (germline): SEHNR, FQNEAQ (reference sequence). Deletions cut 2 bases from V and 0 bases from J, with 16 bases between. The CDR3 is 17 amino acids. CDR3 amino acids: CASSLLRGGVLNTEAFF. CDR3 coding DNA: TGTGCCAGCAGCTTATTAAGGGGCGGTGTATTGAACACTGAAGCTTTCTTT.

The V gene is TRBV12-5, the J gene TRBJ2-7; D is perhaps TRBD1 or TRBD2 (5 bases each). This CDR3 is built from 16 residues. Germline loops: CDR1 LGHNT, CDR2 FRNRAP. Trimming cost V 2 bases and J 5 bases, with 19 bases left between them. For the CDR3, the DNA is TGTGCTAGTGGTTTGTACTACGGGGCAGGGATCCACGAGCAGTACTTC. Translated, it gives CASGLYYGAGIHEQYF.

The chain uses TRBV27 and TRBJ2-1; D is unresolved. From germline, CDR1 is MNHEY and CDR2 SMNVEV (reference sequence). This CDR3 comprises 14 residues. V lost 4 bases and J 2 bases, leaving 9 bases between the germline ends. The CDR3 nucleotides read TGTGCCAGCAGTTGGCTCATGCCCTACAATGAGCAGTTCTTC. It codes for CASSWLMPYNEQFF.

This clone was observed a single time. This chain links TRBV6-5 with TRBJ1-1; no clear D. V was cut by 9 bases and J by 3 bases, with 8 bases left in between. This CDR3 has 11 residues. CDR1 and CDR2 (germline): MNHEY, SVGAGI. The chain's CDR3 is CASPFYTEAFF. The CDR3 DNA is TGTGCCAGTCCGTTTTACACTGAAGCTTTCTTT.

The rearrangement joins TRBV28 to TRBJ2-2, with 13 bases matching TRBD2. Germline CDR1 is MDHEN and CDR2 is SYDVKM. J gave up 4 bases and V 3 bases, and 11 bases lay outside the gene matches. The length of the CDR3 is 19 residues. Here the CDR3 reads CASSFNLGLAGAGTGELFF. The CDR3 DNA reads as TGTGCCAGCAGTTTCAACTTAGGACTAGCGGGAGCGGGCACCGGGGAGCTGTTTTTT.

The chain combines TRBV14 with TRBJ1-4; D unclear. CDR1 SGHDN and CDR2 FVKESK come from the germline V gene. Deletions cut 5 bases from V and 0 bases from J, with 16 bases between. The CDR3 has 17 residues. CDR3 in DNA: TGTGCCAGCAGCAGGCGGATGACCTTTGCAACTAATGAAAAACTGTTTTTT. Translated, it gives CASSRRMTFATNEKLFF.

V gene TRBV4-1 combines with J gene TRBJ1-6; D ambiguous. Germline CDR1 is MGHRA and CDR2 is YSYEKL. This CDR3 has 16 residues. The V end was cut by 4 bases, the J end by 0 bases, with 10 bases between. In DNA form, the CDR3 reads TGCGCCAGCAGCCTCCGGGTCAGCTCCTATAATTCACCCCTCCACTTT. Its protein is CASSLRVSSYNSPLHF.

The gene calls are TRBV11-3 and TRBJ1-4, with TRBD1 matching 7 bases. Germline CDR1 reads SGHNT; CDR2 reads YENEEA. The CDR3 loop spans 14 amino acids. V shed 8 bases and J 4 bases; nucleotides not matched to a gene: 7. Here the CDR3 reads CASQRTGVNEKLFF. DNA for the CDR3: TGTGCCAGCCAGAGAACAGGGGTTAATGAAAAACTGTTTTTT.

The V gene is TRBV27, the J gene TRBJ2-2; possibly TRBD2 for D (6 bases). Deletions cut 4 bases from V and 3 bases from J, with 12 bases between. Germline V CDR1 and CDR2: MNHEY, SMNVEV (reference sequence). This CDR3 has 15 residues. CDR3 region: CASSYTSPYTGELFF. The CDR3 nucleotides read TGTGCCAGCAGTTACACTAGCCCTTACACCGGGGAGCTGTTTTTT.

This clone was picked up one time. The rearrangement uses TRBV28 and TRBJ2-5; D gene uncertain. The CDR3 is 13 residues long. Germline values: CDR1 MDHEN, CDR2 SYDVKM. Trimming took off 3 bases at V and 2 bases at J, with 7 bases between the two ends. For the CDR3, the DNA is TGTGCCAGCAGTTTTGGCAGTCAAGAGACCCAGTACTTC. Translating it yields CASSFGSQETQYF.

The J gene is TRBJ2-5, the V gene TRBV10-3, with D perhaps matching TRBD1 (5 bases). This CDR3 region has 16 residues. The germline V gene encodes CDR1 ENHRY and CDR2 SYGVKD. Trimming shortened V by 2 bases and J by 5 bases, and 18 bases separated the two germline ends. The CDR3: CAISEGQGTGKETQYF. The CDR3 DNA is TGTGCCATCAGTGAGGGACAAGGCACAGGAAAGGAGACCCAGTACTTC.

This clone has only one observation. The chain combines TRBV20-1 with TRBJ2-7; D gene unclear. Trimming cost V 5 bases and J 6 bases, with 11 bases left between them. The V gene's germline CDR1 is DFQATT and CDR2 SNEGSKA (reference sequence). The CDR3 covers 11 residues. CDR3 amino acids: CSAQGPREQYF. CDR3 coding DNA: TGCAGTGCTCAAGGTCCGCGCGAGCAGTACTTC.

This rearrangement joins TRBV19 to TRBJ2-2; 10 positions agree with TRBD2. Per germline, CDR1 LNHDA and CDR2 SQIVND (reference sequence). The ends lost 3 bases at V and 4 bases at J; junction bases unmatched: 2. The CDR3 totals 15 residues. The CDR3 DNA reads as TGTGCCAGTAGTATCCTAGCGGGAGTCACCGGGGAGCTGTTTTTT. Encoded protein: CASSILAGVTGELFF.

In this sample, this clone turned up a few times. V usage is TRBV6-4 and J usage is TRBJ1-2, with no clear D. Trimming cost V 6 bases and J 8 bases, with 19 bases left between them. The CDR3 contains 14 residues. Germline V lookup: CDR1 MRHNA, CDR2 SNTAGT. CDR3 residues: CASSPTAGIGGYTF. The CDR3 bases are TGTGCCAGCAGCCCTACCGCCGGGATCGGCGGCTACACCTTC.

This clone has only a few counts. Written as DNA, the CDR3 is TGTGCCAGTAGTATAGGCCCAGGAAACATTCAGTACTTC. It encodes CASSIGPGNIQYF. The chain couples TRBV19 to TRBJ2-4; D not resolved. The CDR3 totals 13 residues. Germline CDR1 and CDR2: LNHDA and SQIVND (reference sequence). V was trimmed by 1 base and J by 6 bases, leaving 7 bases between them.

This clone was recorded once. The chain links TRBV28 to TRBJ2-1; 8 bases align to TRBD2. Germline V gives CDR1 MDHEN, CDR2 SYDVKM. The CDR3 totals 19 residues. J lost 0 bases, V lost 4 bases, and 14 bases had no gene match. CDR3 bases: TGTGCCAGCAGTTCTCCCTTCCTGGAGCGGGAGTACTCCTACAATGAGCAGTTCTTC. Residues: CASSSPFLEREYSYNEQFF.

The CDR3 is CASSELVDTQYF. DNA of the CDR3: TGTGCCAGCAGTGAATTGGTCGATACGCAGTATTTT. The rearrangement uses TRBV2 and TRBJ2-3; unclear D gene. With 2 bases removed from V and 6 bases from J, the gap between germline ends came to 6 bases. Germline V CDR1 and CDR2: SNHLY, FYNNEI. The CDR3 runs to 12 residues.

The rearrangement uses TRBV5-1 and TRBJ2-5; 13 bases match TRBD2. The CDR3 consists of 15 residues. With 4 bases clipped from V and 1 base from J, the junction kept 1 base outside the gene matches. Germline lookup yields CDR1 SGHRS and CDR2 YFSETQ. The DNA for the CDR3 is TGCGCCAGCAGCCGACTAGCGGGGGGCCAAGAGACCCAGTACTTC. Amino acid sequence: CASSRLAGGQETQYF.

The chain uses TRBV29-1 and TRBJ2-5; tentatively, D is TRBD1 (6 bases). CDR1 and CDR2 from the germline V gene are SQVTM and ANQGSEA. Trimming cost V 6 bases and J 0 bases, with 11 bases left between them. The CDR3 spans 13 residues. The CDR3 nucleotides read TGCAGCGTGGCAAGGACAGACCAAGAGACCCAGTACTTC. It is translated as CSVARTDQETQYF.

The genes are TRBV5-1 and TRBJ1-3; TRBD1 agrees at 7 bases. There are 15 residues in the CDR3. J was trimmed by 2 bases and V by 5 bases; bases with no gene match: 7. Germline V gives CDR1 SGHRS, CDR2 YFSETQ. Here the CDR3 reads CASSSQGRTGNTIYF. Written as DNA, the CDR3 is TGCGCCAGCAGTTCACAGGGGAGGACTGGAAACACCATATATTTT.

J is TRBJ1-2 and V is TRBV6-1; a possible D gene is TRBD1 (6 bases). V gave up 6 bases and J gave up 2 bases, with 10 bases separating them. This CDR3 spans 13 amino acids. The germline gives CDR1 MNHNS, CDR2 SASEGT. This CDR3 is CASSGRGNYGYTF. The CDR3 DNA reads as TGTGCCAGCAGCGGCAGGGGAAACTATGGCTACACCTTC.

A single count supports this clone. The rearrangement joins TRBV28 to TRBJ1-1, with TRBD1 as a possible D gene (5 bases). V lost 5 bases, J lost 6 bases, and 7 bases lay in between. The CDR3 is made up of 11 amino acids. Germline lookup yields CDR1 MDHEN and CDR2 SYDVKM. The CDR3 sequence is CASSRDAEAFF. The CDR3 DNA sequence: TGTGCCAGCAGTAGGGACGCTGAAGCTTTCTTT. Combining the CDR3 with reference TRBV28 and TRBJ1-1 gives the whole variable domain DVKVTQSSRYLVKRTGEKVFLECVQDMDHENMFWYRQDPGLGLRLIYFSYDVKMKEKGDIPEGYSVSREKKERFSLILESASTNQTSMYLCASSRDAEAFFGQGTRLTVV.

This chain links TRBV6-6 with TRBJ1-4, with a tentative D call TRBD1 (5 bases). The CDR3 consists of 14 residues. The ends were cut back, 5 bases at V and 5 bases at J, with 12 bases in the middle. Germline values: CDR1 MNHNY, CDR2 SVGAGI (reference sequence). CDR3 bases: TGTGCCAGCAGTCGGGACGGCCAAAATGAAAAACTGTTTTTT. As protein: CASSRDGQNEKLFF.

The V call is TRBV5-1, the J call TRBJ2-3; no clear D gene. Trimming took 2 bases from V and 5 from J, leaving 15 bases between them. The V gene's germline CDR1 is SGHRS and CDR2 YFSETQ. This CDR3 is built from 15 residues. The DNA of the CDR3 is TGCGCCAGCAGCTTCCGCGGCGAAGGTTTAGATACGCAGTATTTT. This sequence encodes CASSFRGEGLDTQYF.

This chain links TRBV19 with TRBJ1-5, with D maybe TRBD1 (5 bases). Germline lookup yields CDR1 LNHDA and CDR2 SQIVND (reference sequence). V dropped 11 bases and J dropped 10 bases, with 21 bases sitting between them. CDR3 length equals 13 residues. CDR3 residues: CASRGEGLDPQHF. CDR3 in DNA: TGTGCCTCTCGGGGAGAGGGGTTAGATCCCCAGCATTTT.

V and J are TRBV15 and TRBJ1-2; possible D gene TRBD1, 6 bases. V dropped 1 base and J dropped 4 bases, with 13 bases sitting between them. The CDR3 extends over 15 amino acids. CDR1 is LNHNV and CDR2 is YYDKDF in the germline V gene (reference sequence). In nucleotides, the CDR3 is TGTGCCACCAGCAGAGTTACCGGGACAACCTATGGCTACACCTTC. This codes for CATSRVTGTTYGYTF.

The genes are TRBV9 and TRBJ2-7, with a weak D call TRBD2 (6 bases). Between the trimmed V and J ends, which lost 2 bases and 5 bases, there was a span of 11 bases. Germline CDR1 SGDLS, CDR2 YYNGEE. The CDR3 consists of 13 residues. The CDR3 DNA reads TGTGCCAGCAGCGTCGGTAGACTAGACGAGCAGTACTTC. It encodes CASSVGRLDEQYF.

The chain combines TRBV6-6 with TRBJ1-1; D is possibly TRBD1 (5 bases). CDR1 and CDR2 from the germline V gene are MNHNY and SVGAGI (reference sequence). This CDR3 spans 15 amino acids. V was pared by 0 bases and J by 0 bases, with 8 bases between. The CDR3 DNA is TGTGCCAGCAGTTACTCAATGACAGTGAACACTGAAGCTTTCTTT. This sequence encodes CASSYSMTVNTEAFF.